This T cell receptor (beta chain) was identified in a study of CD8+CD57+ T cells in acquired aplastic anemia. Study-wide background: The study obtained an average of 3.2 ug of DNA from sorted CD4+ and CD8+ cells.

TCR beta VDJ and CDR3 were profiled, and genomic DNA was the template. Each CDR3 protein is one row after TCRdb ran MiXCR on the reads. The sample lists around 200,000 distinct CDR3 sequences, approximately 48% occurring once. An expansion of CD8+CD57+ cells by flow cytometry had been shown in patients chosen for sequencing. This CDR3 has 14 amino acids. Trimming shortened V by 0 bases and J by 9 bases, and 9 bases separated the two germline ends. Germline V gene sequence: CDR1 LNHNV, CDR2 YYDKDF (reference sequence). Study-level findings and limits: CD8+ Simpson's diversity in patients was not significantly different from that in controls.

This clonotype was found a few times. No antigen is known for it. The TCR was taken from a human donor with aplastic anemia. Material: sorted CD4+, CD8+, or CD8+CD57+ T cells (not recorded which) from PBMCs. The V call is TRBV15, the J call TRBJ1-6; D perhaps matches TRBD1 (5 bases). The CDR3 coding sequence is TGTGCCACCAGCAGAGATCGGGGGACTTCACCCCTCCACTTT. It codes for CATSRDRGTSPLHF.